The next 27 T cell receptor beta chains were all read from a single sample in a study of molecular identifiers for immune sequencing clone quantification. Each CDR3 protein gets one entry after TCRdb re-called the PCR reads with MiXCR. Among about 510,000 distinct CDR3 sequences listed, roughly 24% were seen once. Sequenced input: naive CD8+ T cells from blood, with Jurkat cell RNA spiked in. Sample subset: FACS-sorted CD8+CD4-CCR7+CD45RA+ naive T cells. These receptors all come from a human donor in good health. Some libraries in this study had Jurkat cell RNA spiked in.

This clonotype was counted between two and nine times. CDR3 loop: CASSFRDRGQVDTQYF. The CDR3 nucleotides are TGTGCCAGCAGCTTCCGGGACAGGGGGCAGGTAGATACGCAGTATTTT. The chain recombines TRBV9 with TRBJ2-3, with 12 nucleotides matching TRBD1. Germline V gene sequence: CDR1 SGDLS, CDR2 YYNGEE. J lost 5 bases, V lost 4 bases, and 8 bases had no gene match. This CDR3 comprises 16 residues.

In the case of this clonotype: One base away lies a much larger clone, so this may be a sequencing read error. V is TRBV6-5 and J is TRBJ1-1; no clear D. The CDR3 is made up of 13 amino acids. Germline-derived CDR1 and CDR2 are MNHEY and SVGAGI. The CDR3 nucleotides read TGTGCCAGCAGTGGTCCAATGAACACTGGAGCTTTCTTT. Amino acid sequence: CASSGPMNTGAFF.

This clonotype was seen at least ten times. J is TRBJ1-1 and V is TRBV12-3 or TRBV12-4; the match to TRBD1 covers 8 bases. With V trimmed by 5 bases and J by 5 bases, 10 bases remained unmatched. This CDR3 comprises 15 residues. The CDR3 spells CASSPTQGVTTEAFF. CDR3 in DNA: TGTGCCAGCAGTCCAACACAGGGGGTAACAACTGAAGCTTTCTTT.

This clonotype was counted at least ten times. CDR3 sequence (DNA): TGCGCCAGCAGCTCGGGACAGGATGGCTATGGCTACACCTTC. Translated, it gives CASSSGQDGYGYTF. This chain uses TRBV5-1 with TRBJ1-2; 8 bases line up with TRBD1. The germline V gene encodes CDR1 SGHRS and CDR2 YFSETQ. Losses at the gene ends were 3 bases for V and 4 bases for J; bases not matched to a gene: 5. The CDR3 runs to 14 residues. Combining the CDR3 with reference TRBV5-1 and TRBJ1-2 gives the whole variable domain KAGVTQTPRYLIKTRGQQVTLSCSPISGHRSVSWYQQTPGQGLQFLFEYFSETQRNKGNFPGRFSGRQFSNSRSEMNVSTLELGDSALYLCASSSGQDGYGYTFGSGTRLTVV.

The V call is TRBV6-5, the J call TRBJ2-7; D is uncertain. V shed 5 bases and J shed 0 bases, with 11 bases lying between them. This CDR3 has 14 residues. Germline values: CDR1 MNHEY, CDR2 SVGAGI. CDR3 protein: CASSPTGLSYEQYF. As DNA, the CDR3 is TGTGCCAGCAGTCCAACGGGTCTCTCCTACGAGCAGTACTTC.

The sample holds one count of this clonotype. With a much larger clone just one base away, this may be a read error. The rearrangement links TRBV4-1 to TRBJ2-2, with 9 bases aligning to TRBD1. The CDR3 runs 13 residues. The V and J ends lost 8 bases and 12 bases, in that order; junction bases with no gene match: 10. The V gene's germline CDR1 is MGHRA and CDR2 YSYEKL. The CDR3 loop reads CASGPEGTGQLFF. The CDR3 nucleotides read TGCGCCAGCGGCCCCGAAGGGACAGGGCAGCTGTTTTTT.

This clonotype showed up just a few times. J is TRBJ2-7 and V is TRBV7-9; 11 bases are shared with TRBD2. The CDR3 extends over 15 amino acids. Germline V gene sequence: CDR1 SEHNR, CDR2 FQNEAQ (reference sequence). Trimming took 7 bases from V and 3 from J; bases not matched to a gene: 8. The CDR3 loop is CASIPEGTSGYEQYF. CDR3 bases: TGTGCCAGCATCCCCGAGGGGACTAGCGGCTACGAGCAGTACTTC.

The V and J genes are TRBV7-9 and TRBJ2-1; TRBD2 aligns across 8 bases. The CDR3 spans 16 residues. V gave up 1 base and J gave up 8 bases; unmatched junction bases: 10. Per germline, CDR1 SEHNR and CDR2 FQNEAQ (reference sequence). The CDR3 sequence: CASSLGHSGIIDEQFF. In nucleotides, the CDR3 is TGTGCCAGCAGCTTAGGTCATAGCGGGATTATAGATGAGCAGTTCTTC. The full variable domain, its missing parts supplied by reference TRBV7-9 and TRBJ2-1, is DTGVSQNPRHKITKRGQNVTFRCDPISEHNRLYWYRQTLGQGPEFLTYFQNEAQLEKSRLLSDRFSAERPKGSFSTLEIQRTEQGDSAMYLCASSLGHSGIIDEQFFGPGTRLTVL.

The sample holds a few counts of this clonotype. The chain has TRBV4-1 and TRBJ1-5; 9 bases fit TRBD1. The CDR3 has 16 amino acids. V was clipped by 3 bases and J by 9 bases; unmatched bases: 12. Germline V gives CDR1 MGHRA, CDR2 YSYEKL. In nucleotides, the CDR3 is TGCGCCAGCAGCCAGGAGACCGGGACAGGGCGTCGGCCCCAGCATTTT. This translates into CASSQETGTGRRPQHF.

Worth noting for this clonotype: Lacking the conserved final phenylalanine or tryptophan, this CDR3 likely reflects a read error. The DNA is omitted, as the CDR3 cannot be located on it reliably, and the CDR3 follows TCRdb's listing. This sequence joins TRBV21-1 and TRBJ1-6; the table's D call, TRBD1, has no DNA check behind it. TRBV21-1 has pseudogene status. The CDR3 region is 18 residues in length, termini included. This CDR3 reads CASSNRVGESSYNSPLHL.

The J gene is TRBJ1-2, the V gene TRBV10-3, with 8 bases fitting TRBD1. There are 14 residues in the CDR3. Per the germline V gene, CDR1 is ENHRY and CDR2 is SYGVKD. The ends lost 2 bases at V and 8 bases at J; junction bases unmatched: 7. The chain's CDR3 is CAISEPAGGEGYTF. The DNA for the CDR3 is TGTGCCATCAGTGAGCCCGCAGGGGGCGAGGGCTACACCTTC.

Remarks on this clonotype: A much more abundant neighbour one base away suggests this may be a read error. Here the CDR3 omits its conserved ending phenylalanine or tryptophan, so a read error is the likely source. The chain carries TRBV6-5 and TRBJ2-7; D is perhaps TRBD1 (7 bases). V lost 2 bases and J lost 5, with 10 bases in between. Germline assignment: CDR1 MNHEY and CDR2 SVGAGI. The CDR3 covers 13 residues. CDR3 in amino acids: CASSYGGTDEQYI. CDR3 sequence (DNA): TGTGCCAGCAGTTACGGGGGGACAGACGAGCAGTACATC.

This clonotype was found a few times. This chain joins TRBV4-3 and TRBJ2-3; TRBD1 aligns across 7 bases. The J segment lost 4 bases and the V segment lost 1 base, leaving 5 bases of the junction unmatched. The CDR3 has 15 residues. Germline loops: CDR1 LGHNA, CDR2 YSLEER. CDR3 region: CASSQGQGPSDTQYF. CDR3 nucleotides: TGCGCCAGCAGCCAAGGACAGGGACCTTCAGATACGCAGTATTTT.

V is TRBV6-6 and J is TRBJ1-1; no reliable D call. The CDR3 totals 11 residues. Looked up from germline, CDR1 is MNHNY and CDR2 is SVGAGI (reference sequence). V was clipped by 2 bases and J by 8 bases, with 6 bases between them. The DNA of the CDR3 is TGTGCCAGCAGTTACCAGGTGGAAGCTTTCTTT. Its translation: CASSYQVEAFF.

Only a few counts were recorded for this clonotype. The CDR3 sequence: CASSQFEANTEAFF. Written as DNA, the CDR3 is TGCGCCAGCAGCCAATTTGAGGCAAACACTGAAGCTTTCTTT. The J gene is TRBJ1-1, the V gene TRBV4-3; unclear D gene. The CDR3 is made up of 14 amino acids. Trimming took off 2 bases at V and 2 bases at J, with 9 bases between the two ends. Germline CDR1 LGHNA, CDR2 YSLEER.

This rearrangement joins TRBV6-2 or TRBV6-3 to TRBJ2-1; 9 positions match TRBD1. The CDR3 spans 15 residues. V lost 0 bases, J lost 8 bases, and 5 bases stayed unmatched. Looked up from germline, CDR1 is MNHEY and CDR2 is SVGEGT. DNA for the CDR3: TGTGCCAGCAGTTACTCGACAGGGGGTCCGGATGAGCAGTTCTTC. It specifies CASSYSTGGPDEQFF.

The chain is built from TRBV9 and TRBJ1-1; D gene ambiguous. This CDR3 has 11 amino acids. Trimming pared 4 bases from V and 4 bases from J, leaving 5 bases between. Germline lookup yields CDR1 SGDLS and CDR2 YYNGEE. The CDR3, as DNA: TGTGCCAGCAGCCCGGCCACTGAAGCTTTCTTT. This sequence encodes CASSPATEAFF.

Only a few counts were recorded for this clonotype. The rearrangement uses TRBV6-5 and TRBJ2-3; tentatively, D is TRBD1 or TRBD2 (7 bases each). Trimming removed 7 bases from V and 7 bases from J, with 18 bases in between. This CDR3 spans 14 amino acids. CDR1 MNHEY and CDR2 SVGAGI come from the germline V gene. The CDR3 sequence is CASNPGGARHTQYF. Written as DNA, the CDR3 is TGTGCCAGCAACCCAGGGGGGGCGCGGCATACGCAGTATTTT.

This clonotype was seen only a few times. The chain links TRBV19 to TRBJ1-5; a possible D gene is TRBD1 (6 bases). From germline, CDR1 is LNHDA and CDR2 SQIVND (reference sequence). CDR3 length: 14 amino acids. V dropped 7 bases and J dropped 5 bases, with 15 bases sitting between them. The CDR3 reads CASTPDEGDQPQHF. The CDR3 DNA sequence: TGTGCCAGTACCCCGGACGAGGGGGATCAGCCCCAGCATTTT.

This sequence joins TRBV6-2 or TRBV6-3 and TRBJ2-1, with D maybe TRBD2 (5 bases). Germline V gene lookup returns CDR1 MNHEY and CDR2 SVGEGT. Trimming removed 2 bases at V and 4 bases at J, with 12 bases between. This CDR3 has 15 amino acids. CDR3 nucleotides: TGTGCCAGCAGTTACAGGGCGGGTTCATACAATGAGCAGTTCTTC. Its protein is CASSYRAGSYNEQFF.

This sequence joins TRBV12-3 or TRBV12-4 and TRBJ2-7; D tentatively reads TRBD1 or TRBD2 (5 bases each). Trimming stripped 5 bases from V and 4 bases from J, with 15 bases between. The CDR3 is 14 residues long. In DNA form, the CDR3 reads TGTGCCAGCAGTCTACTGGGACGGCCTTACGAGCAGTACTTC. Protein product: CASSLLGRPYEQYF.

The genes are TRBV20-1 and TRBJ2-7; 8 bases align to TRBD2. The CDR3 is 13 residues long. Germline CDR1 reads DFQATT; CDR2 reads SNEGSKA (reference sequence). With V trimmed by 6 bases and J by 3 bases, 7 bases remained unmatched. The DNA for the CDR3 is TGCAGTGCAAAACTAGCGGATCGCTACGAGCAGTACTTC. It specifies CSAKLADRYEQYF.

This clonotype was detected a few times. V is TRBV27 and J is TRBJ1-5, with D hard to call. CDR3 length: 14 residues. Germline V lookup: CDR1 MNHEY, CDR2 SMNVEV (reference sequence). V was cut by 4 bases and J by 1 base, with 8 bases left in between. The CDR3 protein is CASSSHGSNQPQHF. The CDR3 nucleotides read TGTGCCAGCAGTTCACACGGGAGCAATCAGCCCCAGCATTTT.

The chain combines TRBV12-3 or TRBV12-4 with TRBJ2-3; unclear D gene. V dropped 6 bases and J dropped 2 bases, with 15 bases sitting between them. The CDR3 runs to 15 residues. The CDR3 reads CASSLSSQNTDTQYF. For the CDR3, the DNA is TGTGCCAGCAGCCTCAGCAGCCAAAACACAGATACGCAGTATTTT.

This clonotype appeared a few times. The chain carries TRBV10-3 and TRBJ2-1; a possible D gene is TRBD2 (6 bases). CDR1 is ENHRY, CDR2 SYGVKD, per germline. V was trimmed by 3 bases and J by 9 bases, leaving 9 bases between them. This CDR3 is 12 amino acids long. CDR3 nucleotide sequence: TGTGCCATCAGTGAACTAGCTCTTGAGCAGTTCTTC. Encoded protein: CAISELALEQFF.

This clonotype was counted between two and nine times. The rearrangement joins TRBV3-1 to TRBJ1-2; 7 bases are a match to TRBD1. With V trimmed by 0 bases and J by 4 bases, 5 bases remained unmatched. Germline V CDR1 and CDR2: LGHDT, YNNKEL (reference sequence). The CDR3 is 15 amino acids. CDR3 sequence: CASSQDLGGSYGYTF. As DNA, the CDR3 is TGTGCCAGCAGCCAAGATCTAGGGGGCTCCTATGGCTACACCTTC.

This clonotype was seen many times. The J gene is TRBJ2-7, the V gene TRBV29-1; D gene unclear. The length of the CDR3 is 13 residues. The germline V and J ends were trimmed by 5 bases and 0 bases, with 11 bases remaining between them. Germline V gene sequence: CDR1 SQVTM, CDR2 ANQGSEA. CDR3 loop: CSVPAKNSYEQYF. The CDR3 DNA is TGCAGCGTTCCGGCTAAGAACTCCTACGAGCAGTACTTC.